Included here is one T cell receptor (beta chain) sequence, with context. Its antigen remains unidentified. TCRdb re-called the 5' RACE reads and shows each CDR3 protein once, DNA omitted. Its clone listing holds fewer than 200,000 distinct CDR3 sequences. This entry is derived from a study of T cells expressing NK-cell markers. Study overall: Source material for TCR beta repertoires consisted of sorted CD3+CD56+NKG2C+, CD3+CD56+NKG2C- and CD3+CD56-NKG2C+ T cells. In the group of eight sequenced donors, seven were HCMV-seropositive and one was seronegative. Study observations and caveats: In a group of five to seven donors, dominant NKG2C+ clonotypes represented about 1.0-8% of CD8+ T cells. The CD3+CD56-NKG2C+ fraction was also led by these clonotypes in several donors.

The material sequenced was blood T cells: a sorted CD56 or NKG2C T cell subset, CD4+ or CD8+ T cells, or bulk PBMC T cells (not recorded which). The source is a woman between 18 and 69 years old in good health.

The CDR3: CASRATGQATEAFF. The chain links TRBV5-1 to TRBJ1-1; the D call from TCRdb, TRBD1, cannot be confirmed without DNA. CDR1 is SGHRS and CDR2 is YFSETQ in the germline V gene. The CDR3 has 14 residues.